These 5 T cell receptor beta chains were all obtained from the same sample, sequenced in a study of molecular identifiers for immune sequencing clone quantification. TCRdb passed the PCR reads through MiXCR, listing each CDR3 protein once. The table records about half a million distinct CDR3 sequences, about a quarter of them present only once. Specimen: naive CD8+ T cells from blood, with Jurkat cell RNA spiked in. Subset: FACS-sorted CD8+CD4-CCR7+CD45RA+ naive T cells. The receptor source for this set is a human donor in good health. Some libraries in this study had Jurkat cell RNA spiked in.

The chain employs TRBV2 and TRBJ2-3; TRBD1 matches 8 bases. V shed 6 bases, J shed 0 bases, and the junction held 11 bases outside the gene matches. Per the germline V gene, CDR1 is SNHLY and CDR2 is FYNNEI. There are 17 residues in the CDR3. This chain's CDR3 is CASRRAPGGSSTDTQYF. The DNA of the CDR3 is TGTGCCAGCAGAAGAGCGCCAGGGGGCTCTAGCACAGATACGCAGTATTTT.

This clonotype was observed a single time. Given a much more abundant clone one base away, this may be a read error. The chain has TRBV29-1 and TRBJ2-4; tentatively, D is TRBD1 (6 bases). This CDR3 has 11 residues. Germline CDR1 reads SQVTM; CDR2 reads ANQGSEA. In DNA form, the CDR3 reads TGCGGCGCCCCCTTAGGGGGCATTCAGTACTTC. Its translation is CGAPLGGIQYF.

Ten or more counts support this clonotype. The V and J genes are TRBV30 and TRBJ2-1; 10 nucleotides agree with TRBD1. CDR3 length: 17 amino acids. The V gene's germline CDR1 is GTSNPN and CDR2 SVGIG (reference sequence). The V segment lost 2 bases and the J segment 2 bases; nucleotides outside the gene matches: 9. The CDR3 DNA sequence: TGTGCCTGGAGTTCCACGCCCGACAGGGGGCCCTACAATGAGCAGTTCTTC. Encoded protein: CAWSSTPDRGPYNEQFF.

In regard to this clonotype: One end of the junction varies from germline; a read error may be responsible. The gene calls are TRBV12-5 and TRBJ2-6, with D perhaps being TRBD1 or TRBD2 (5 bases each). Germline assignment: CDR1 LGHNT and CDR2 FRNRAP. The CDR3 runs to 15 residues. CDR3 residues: CASGLDNVGANLLTF. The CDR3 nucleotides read TGTGCTAGTGGTTTGGACAATGTCGGGGCCAACCTCCTGACTTTC.

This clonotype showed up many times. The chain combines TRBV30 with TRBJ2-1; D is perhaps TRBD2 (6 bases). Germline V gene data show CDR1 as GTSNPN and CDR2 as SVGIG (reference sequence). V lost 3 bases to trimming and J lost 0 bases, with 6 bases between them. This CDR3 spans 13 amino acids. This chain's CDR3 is CAWSGSSYNEQFF. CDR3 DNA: TGTGCCTGGAGCGGGAGCTCCTACAATGAGCAGTTCTTC.